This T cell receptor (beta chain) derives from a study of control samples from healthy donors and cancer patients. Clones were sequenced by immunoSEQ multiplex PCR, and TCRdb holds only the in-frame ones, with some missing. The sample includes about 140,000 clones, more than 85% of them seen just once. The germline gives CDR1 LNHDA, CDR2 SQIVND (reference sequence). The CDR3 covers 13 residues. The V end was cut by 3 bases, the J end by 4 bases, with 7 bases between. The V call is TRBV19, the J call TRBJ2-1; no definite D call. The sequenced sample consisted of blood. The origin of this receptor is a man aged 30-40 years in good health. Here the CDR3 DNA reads TGTGCCAGTAGTATTGAAGGGTACAATGAGCAGTTCTTC. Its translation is CASSIEGYNEQFF.